This T cell receptor beta chain derives from a study of shared clonotypes between healthy human individuals. Study-level findings and limits: Shared clonotypes across all four donors exceeded non-shared ones in generation probability. The genetic and exposure-history diversity represented was limited by few donors.

Deep-level running was used for the assay. The repertoire was sequenced with immunoSEQ multiplex PCR; TCRdb's copy has only in-frame clones and lacks some. The data contain millions of clones, 85% to 95% of them singletons. Germline V CDR1 and CDR2: SGDLS, YYNGEE. Losses at the gene ends were 0 bases for V and 6 bases for J; bases not matched to a gene: 6. This CDR3 comprises 15 residues. Regarding this clone: What it recognizes is unknown.

Positively selected for CCR7, the CD45RO-negative cells used as naive CD8 cells excluded terminally differentiated effector memory CD45RA+ cells. The healthy adult donors were HIV-negative and reported no recent acute infections or vaccinations. The source is a man younger than 35 in good health. The chain joins TRBV9 to TRBJ2-3; 8 bases map to TRBD2. Specimen: naive CD8+ T cells sorted from blood. The CDR3 reads CASSVEEREWDTQYF. The DNA of the CDR3 is TGTGCCAGCAGCGTAGAGGAGCGGGAGTGGGATACGCAGTATTTT.